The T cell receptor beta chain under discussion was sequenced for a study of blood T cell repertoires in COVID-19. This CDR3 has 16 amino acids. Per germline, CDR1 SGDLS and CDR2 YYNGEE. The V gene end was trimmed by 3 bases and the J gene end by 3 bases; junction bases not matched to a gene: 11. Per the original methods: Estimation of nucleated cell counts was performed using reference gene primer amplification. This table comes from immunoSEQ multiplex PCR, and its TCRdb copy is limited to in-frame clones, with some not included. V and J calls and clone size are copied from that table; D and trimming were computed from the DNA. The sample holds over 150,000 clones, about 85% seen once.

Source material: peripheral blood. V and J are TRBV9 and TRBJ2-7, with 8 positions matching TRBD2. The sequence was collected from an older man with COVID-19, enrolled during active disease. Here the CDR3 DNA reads TGTGCCAGCAGCGCCGGGGGGGCAGGGAACTTCTACGAGCAGTACTTC. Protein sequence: CASSAGGAGNFYEQYF.